A single sample gave rise to the 23 T cell receptor beta chains below, sequenced in a study of T cell responses to AZD1222 COVID-19 vaccine. The method was immunoSEQ multiplex PCR; TCRdb's version includes in-frame clones alone and lacks a portion of them. The data show about 55,000 clones, with roughly 85% seen just once and roughly 3.9% held by the top ten. The sequencing here drew on peripheral blood, taken on day 0 of AZD1222 vaccination. These receptors were taken from an adult in good health.

The chain recombines TRBV7-9 with TRBJ2-1; D is perhaps TRBD1 (5 bases). The CDR3 runs 12 residues. Germline-derived CDR1 and CDR2 are SEHNR and FQNEAQ (reference sequence). With 5 bases removed from V and 9 bases from J, the gap between germline ends came to 11 bases. CDR3: CASSLNQGEQFF. Here the CDR3 DNA reads TGTGCCAGCAGCCTTAACCAGGGTGAGCAGTTCTTC.

The gene calls are TRBV9 and TRBJ2-3, with D maybe TRBD2 (5 bases). Germline CDR1 reads SGDLS; CDR2 reads YYNGEE. This CDR3 is 15 amino acids long. Trimming cost V 4 bases and J 2 bases, with 14 bases left between them. Here the CDR3 reads CASSLLVTYTDTQYF. The CDR3 bases are TGTGCCAGCAGCTTACTAGTGACTTACACAGATACGCAGTATTTT.

The rearrangement uses TRBV2 and TRBJ2-2; TRBD1 aligns across 12 bases. Looked up from germline, CDR1 is SNHLY and CDR2 is FYNNEI. This CDR3 is built from 15 residues. V was pared by 6 bases and J by 5 bases, with 4 bases of the junction left unmatched. For the CDR3, the DNA is TGTGCCAGCAGGGGGACAGGGGGCGATACCGGGGAGCTGTTTTTT. Its translation: CASRGTGGDTGELFF. The full variable domain, in which reference TRBV2 and TRBJ2-2 provide the parts outside the CDR3, is EPEVTQTPSHQVTQMGQEVILRCVPISNHLYFYWYRQILGQKVEFLVSFYNNEISEKSEIFDDQFSVERPDGSNFTLKIRSTKLEDSAMYFCASRGTGGDTGELFFGEGSRLTVL.

In DNA form, the CDR3 reads TGTGCCAGCAGTGAAAGGGGACAGGGGGGAAGGTACAATCAGCCCCAGCATTTT. Translating gives CASSERGQGGRYNQPQHF. V gene TRBV6-1 combines with J gene TRBJ1-5, with 11 bases aligning to TRBD1. Germline V gene sequence: CDR1 MNHNS, CDR2 SASEGT. Trimming removed 2 bases from V and 3 bases from J; junction bases left unmatched: 9. The CDR3 extends over 18 amino acids.

The chain employs TRBV5-1 and TRBJ1-2, with TRBD1 matching over 7 bases. CDR1 is SGHRS and CDR2 is YFSETQ in the germline V gene. The CDR3 has 14 residues. With V trimmed by 3 bases and J by 3 bases, 5 bases remained unmatched. In nucleotides, the CDR3 is TGCGCCAGCAGCTACGGTGACAGGGACTATGGCTACACCTTC. Translating gives CASSYGDRDYGYTF. Using reference TRBV5-1 and TRBJ1-2 for the parts outside the CDR3, the full variable domain is KAGVTQTPRYLIKTRGQQVTLSCSPISGHRSVSWYQQTPGQGLQFLFEYFSETQRNKGNFPGRFSGRQFSNSRSEMNVSTLELGDSALYLCASSYGDRDYGYTFGSGTRLTVV.

CDR3 amino acids: CASSLRTGANGYTF. CDR3 nucleotides: TGTGCCAGCAGTCTGAGGACAGGGGCCAACGGCTACACCTTC. The chain carries TRBV11-2 and TRBJ1-2; TRBD1 aligns across 9 bases. CDR1 SGHAT and CDR2 FQNNGV come from the germline V gene. After removal of 6 bases from V and 8 bases from J, the junction contained 10 bases not matched to a gene. The CDR3 has 14 amino acids.

This chain links TRBV6-6 with TRBJ1-1, with a weak D call TRBD1 (5 bases). The germline V gene encodes CDR1 MNHNY and CDR2 SVGAGI (reference sequence). CDR3 length: 14 residues. The V end lost 5 bases, the J end lost 2 bases, and 12 bases lay between the germline ends. CDR3 DNA sequence: TGTGCCAGCAGTCTAGCGACAGCTAACACTGAAGCTTTCTTT. Its translation: CASSLATANTEAFF.

The CDR3 protein is CASSFPLRQEQFF. Here the CDR3 DNA reads TGTGCCAGCAGCTTCCCCCTTCGACAGGAGCAGTTCTTC. This rearrangement joins TRBV7-9 to TRBJ2-1; maybe TRBD1 (5 bases). Per germline, CDR1 SEHNR and CDR2 FQNEAQ (reference sequence). Trimming pared 3 bases from V and 10 bases from J, leaving 13 bases between. The CDR3 covers 13 residues.

V gene TRBV18 combines with J gene TRBJ1-1, with D unclear. The length of the CDR3 is 14 residues. Germline V gene lookup returns CDR1 KGHSH and CDR2 LQKENI. V was trimmed by 5 bases and J by 0 bases, leaving 10 bases between them. The CDR3 DNA sequence: TGTGCCAGCTCAACCACAGATGTGAACACTGAAGCTTTCTTT. Its translation is CASSTTDVNTEAFF.

The gene calls are TRBV30 and TRBJ2-3; 9 nucleotides agree with TRBD1. V trimming: 5 bases; J trimming: 0 bases; junction bases outside the gene matches: 3. Germline V gene data show CDR1 as GTSNPN and CDR2 as SVGIG (reference sequence). This CDR3 has 14 residues. The DNA for the CDR3 is TGTGCCTGGCATGGACAGGGGAGCACAGATACGCAGTATTTT. Its protein is CAWHGQGSTDTQYF.

The chain's CDR3 is CASSPQEGVGYGYTF. DNA of the CDR3: TGTGCCAGCTCACCACAGGAGGGCGTCGGGTATGGCTACACCTTC. The chain couples TRBV18 to TRBJ1-2, with D uncertain. This CDR3 has 15 residues. V was trimmed by 1 base and J by 5 bases, leaving 14 bases between them. Germline V gene sequence: CDR1 KGHSH, CDR2 LQKENI.

The rearrangement links TRBV11-2 to TRBJ1-2; D unresolved. The germline gives CDR1 SGHAT, CDR2 FQNNGV. The CDR3 extends over 15 amino acids. Between the trimmed V and J ends, which lost 5 bases and 2 bases, there was a span of 15 bases. The CDR3 sequence is CASSPLGKGNYGYTF. The CDR3 DNA reads as TGTGCCAGCAGCCCGCTTGGAAAGGGCAACTATGGCTACACCTTC.

The chain uses TRBV10-2 and TRBJ2-1, with 8 bases aligning to TRBD2. The ends lost 3 bases at V and 4 bases at J; junction bases unmatched: 2. This CDR3 is 14 amino acids long. From germline, CDR1 is WSHSY and CDR2 SAAADI. The DNA for the CDR3 is TGCGCCAGCAGTGATAGCGGGGCTTACAATGAGCAGTTCTTC. This codes for CASSDSGAYNEQFF.

The chain combines TRBV5-1 with TRBJ1-2, with 7 positions matching TRBD1. Looked up from germline, CDR1 is SGHRS and CDR2 is YFSETQ. V gave up 0 bases and J gave up 8 bases; unmatched junction bases: 19. This CDR3 is 18 amino acids long. This chain's CDR3 is CASSLDLGPGTALRGYTF. The CDR3 DNA follows: TGCGCCAGCAGCTTGGATCTTGGGCCCGGGACAGCCTTGAGGGGCTACACCTTC.

The V and J genes are TRBV5-4 and TRBJ1-1; unclear D gene. The CDR3 extends over 13 amino acids. Germline loops: CDR1 SGHNT, CDR2 YYREEE (reference sequence). V lost 7 bases to trimming and J lost 0 bases, with 10 bases between them. CDR3 sequence reads: CASCDGLNTEAFF. The CDR3 DNA follows: TGTGCCAGCTGTGACGGCTTGAACACTGAAGCTTTCTTT.

Only a few counts were recorded for this clone. The rearrangement links TRBV19 to TRBJ1-5, with a weak D call TRBD1 (5 bases). The ends were cut back, 1 base at V and 2 bases at J, with 12 bases in the middle. Germline assignment: CDR1 LNHDA and CDR2 SQIVND (reference sequence). The CDR3 is 16 residues long. The CDR3 sequence: CASSIVGDGRNQPQHF. CDR3 nucleotide sequence: TGTGCCAGTAGTATAGTAGGGGACGGACGCAATCAGCCCCAGCATTTT.

This chain joins TRBV18 and TRBJ1-2; 8 bases line up with TRBD1. Germline lookup yields CDR1 KGHSH and CDR2 LQKENI. V shed 3 bases and J 6 bases; nucleotides not matched to a gene: 3. This CDR3 has 13 residues. CDR3: CASSPGQEDGYTF. DNA of the CDR3: TGTGCCAGCTCACCGGGACAGGAGGATGGCTACACCTTC.

The genes are TRBV28 and TRBJ1-2; D unclear. Trimming took 5 bases from V and 8 from J, leaving 18 bases between them. This CDR3 spans 14 amino acids. Germline V gene data show CDR1 as MDHEN and CDR2 as SYDVKM. For the CDR3, the DNA is TGTGCCAGCAGTCCCCAGACCCTGGACGGAGGCTACACCTTC. Residues: CASSPQTLDGGYTF.

The V gene is TRBV10-2, the J gene TRBJ2-2, with 12 bases fitting TRBD2. Germline CDR1 is WSHSY and CDR2 is SAAADI. The CDR3 runs 16 residues. J was trimmed by 0 bases and V by 10 bases; bases with no gene match: 6. In DNA, the CDR3 is TGCGCCACTAATCTAGCGGGGGGGCCGAACACCGGGGAGCTGTTTTTT. Translation: CATNLAGGPNTGELFF.

The chain recombines TRBV2 with TRBJ2-2, with D perhaps matching TRBD2 (6 bases). Germline V gene sequence: CDR1 SNHLY, CDR2 FYNNEI. The CDR3 is made up of 17 amino acids. V was shortened by 2 bases and J by 6 bases, with 19 bases between the two germline ends. CDR3 loop: CASSERTGDLRPGELFF. The CDR3 coding sequence is TGTGCCAGCAGTGAAAGGACGGGGGACCTTCGGCCCGGGGAGCTGTTTTTT.

The chain employs TRBV6-1 and TRBJ2-1; 11 nucleotides agree with TRBD2. Germline trimming cut 4 bases from V and 7 bases from J; bases unmatched to any gene: 9. CDR1 is MNHNS and CDR2 is SASEGT in the germline V gene. The CDR3 runs 16 residues. Here the CDR3 reads CASSVHIAGGRNEQFF. The CDR3 DNA is TGTGCCAGCAGTGTCCATATAGCGGGGGGGAGAAATGAGCAGTTCTTC.

The chain uses TRBV24-1 and TRBJ1-5, with D unclear. The CDR3 extends over 14 amino acids. The germline V gene encodes CDR1 KGHDR and CDR2 SFDVKD. Trimming took off 4 bases at V and 4 bases at J, with 10 bases between the two ends. The CDR3 DNA reads as TGTGCCACCAGTGACGGGCTGAGAAATCAGCCCCAGCATTTT. It codes for CATSDGLRNQPQHF.

The rearrangement joins TRBV11-2 to TRBJ1-2; a possible D gene is TRBD1 (5 bases). V shed 4 bases and J shed 8 bases, with 14 bases lying between them. Germline CDR1 is SGHAT and CDR2 is FQNNGV. This CDR3 comprises 13 residues. The chain's CDR3 is CASSSQGRRGYTF. DNA of the CDR3: TGTGCCAGCAGCTCCCAGGGTAGACGCGGCTACACCTTC.